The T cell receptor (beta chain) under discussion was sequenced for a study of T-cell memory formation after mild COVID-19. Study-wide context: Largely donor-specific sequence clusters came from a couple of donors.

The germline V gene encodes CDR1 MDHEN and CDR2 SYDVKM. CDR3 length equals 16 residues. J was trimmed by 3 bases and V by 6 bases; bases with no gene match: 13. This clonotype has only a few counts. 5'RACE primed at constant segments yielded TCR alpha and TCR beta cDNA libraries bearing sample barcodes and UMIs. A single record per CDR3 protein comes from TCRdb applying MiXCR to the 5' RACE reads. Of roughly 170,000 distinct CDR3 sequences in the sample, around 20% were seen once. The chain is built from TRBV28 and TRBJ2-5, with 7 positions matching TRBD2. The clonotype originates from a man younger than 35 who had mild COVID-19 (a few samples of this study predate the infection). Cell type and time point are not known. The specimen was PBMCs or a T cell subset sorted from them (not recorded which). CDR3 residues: CASRKSGGTTKETQYF. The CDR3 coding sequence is TGTGCCAGCAGAAAATCAGGCGGGACTACCAAAGAGACCCAGTACTTC.